The 29 T cell receptor beta chains in this list originate from one sample, sequenced in a study of T cell repertoires in cytomegalovirus infection. TCRdb ran MiXCR on the reads and lists one entry per CDR3 protein. The sample holds 350,000 to 450,000 distinct CDR3 sequences, over 15% seen once. Source material: PBMCs. The source of these receptors is a human donor in good health (CMV status not recorded). Some clones in this sample may be carry-over from other donors' samples.

This clonotype appeared a single time. This rearrangement joins TRBV6-5 to TRBJ1-4; D is undetermined. There are 15 residues in the CDR3. Trimming stripped 0 bases from V and 6 bases from J, with 11 bases between. CDR1 is MNHEY and CDR2 is SVGAGI in the germline V gene. The CDR3 DNA is TGTGCCAGCAGTTACTCGAGGCACCCGGATGAAAAACTGTTTTTT. Translation gives CASSYSRHPDEKLFF.

This clonotype has ten or more counts. The CDR3, as DNA: TGTGCCAGCAGCTTAGGAGCGGAATACGAGCAGTACTTC. This gives the protein CASSLGAEYEQYF. The chain links TRBV7-2 to TRBJ2-7; maybe TRBD2 (5 bases). The V gene's germline CDR1 is SGHTA and CDR2 FQGNSA. The CDR3 spans 13 residues. The germline V and J ends were trimmed by 1 base and 4 bases, with 8 bases remaining between them.

This clonotype was found a few times. The J gene is TRBJ2-3, the V gene TRBV12-3 or TRBV12-4; TRBD2 agrees at 13 bases. J lost 6 bases, V lost 4 bases, and 10 bases had no gene match. This CDR3 spans 17 amino acids. The CDR3, as DNA: TGTGCCAGCAGTTCTAGGGGACTAGCGGGGACTTTCGATACGCAGTATTTT. Residues: CASSSRGLAGTFDTQYF.

This clonotype was counted at least ten times. The V gene is TRBV12-5, the J gene TRBJ2-5, with D possibly matching TRBD2 (5 bases). Germline values: CDR1 LGHNT, CDR2 FRNRAP. The V end was cut by 8 bases, the J end by 1 base, with 20 bases between. CDR3 length: 16 residues. This chain's CDR3 is CASRYLSGAIQETQYF. Here the CDR3 DNA reads TGTGCTAGTCGGTATCTCAGCGGAGCAATCCAAGAGACCCAGTACTTC.

The rearrangement uses TRBV7-4 and TRBJ2-7, with 9 bases lining up with TRBD1. The junction had 8 bases not matched to a gene; V was cut back by 5 bases and J by 3 bases. The germline gives CDR1 SGHVT, CDR2 SQSDAQ. The CDR3 has 15 residues. CDR3 protein: CASSHPGTGSYEQYF. In DNA form, the CDR3 reads TGTGCCAGCAGCCACCCAGGGACAGGGAGCTACGAGCAGTACTTC.

This clonotype was counted between two and nine times. CDR3 loop: CAISEAEGAAEAFF. CDR3 bases: TGTGCCATCAGTGAGGCCGAGGGGGCCGCTGAAGCTTTCTTT. The chain is built from TRBV10-3 and TRBJ1-1; TRBD1 aligns across 7 bases. Germline CDR1 and CDR2: ENHRY and SYGVKD. The CDR3 has 14 residues. V was clipped by 2 bases and J by 6 bases; unmatched bases: 6.

V usage is TRBV19 and J usage is TRBJ1-3; D uncertain. The CDR3 runs 15 residues. Germline CDR1 reads LNHDA; CDR2 reads SQIVND (reference sequence). Trimming removed 3 bases at V and 2 bases at J, with 11 bases between. CDR3 region: CASSIIGQPGNTIYF. CDR3 in DNA: TGTGCCAGTAGTATCATCGGGCAGCCTGGAAACACCATATATTTT.

This clonotype was counted at least ten times. The chain recombines TRBV7-2 with TRBJ2-3; 8 bases fit TRBD2. Losses at the gene ends were 1 base for V and 6 bases for J; bases not matched to a gene: 3. Germline lookup yields CDR1 SGHTA and CDR2 FQGNSA. This CDR3 is built from 14 residues. The CDR3 protein is CASSLDGGGDTQYF. CDR3 in DNA: TGTGCCAGCAGCTTAGACGGGGGGGGTGATACGCAGTATTTT.

The chain links TRBV12-3 or TRBV12-4 to TRBJ2-1, with TRBD2 matching over 11 bases. Losses at the gene ends were 6 bases for V and 8 bases for J; bases not matched to a gene: 9. This CDR3 contains 15 residues. CDR3 nucleotides: TGTGCCAGCAGACTAGCGGGAGAAAGTCTTGATGAGCAGTTCTTC. This encodes CASRLAGESLDEQFF.

The table lists this clonotype with a few counts. This chain uses TRBV5-1 with TRBJ1-1; maybe TRBD1 (6 bases). Trimming left V 0 bases short and J 4 bases short, with 13 bases between. The germline V gene has CDR1 SGHRS and CDR2 YFSETQ. The CDR3 sequence is 15 residues long. The CDR3 protein is CASSLVPGGATEAFF. Here the CDR3 DNA reads TGCGCCAGCAGCTTGGTTCCGGGGGGGGCCACTGAAGCTTTCTTT.

A note on this clonotype: The junction departs from the called germline gene at one end, perhaps through a read error. Written as DNA, the CDR3 is TGTGCCAGCACCTTAACAGGGGGCGGCACAGAGACCCAGTACTTC. Translation: CASTLTGGGTETQYF. This sequence joins TRBV7-2 and TRBJ2-5, with 9 bases fitting TRBD1. The CDR3 is 15 residues long. Germline CDR1 and CDR2: SGHTA and FQGNSA.

The rearrangement links TRBV5-1 to TRBJ1-6; no clear D gene. Germline CDR1 reads SGHRS; CDR2 reads YFSETQ. The CDR3 has 16 amino acids. V lost 4 bases, J lost 8 bases, and 19 bases lay in between. CDR3 loop: CASSLHRQDQDSPLHF. The CDR3, as DNA: TGCGCCAGCAGCCTACATCGGCAGGATCAAGATTCACCCCTCCACTTT.

This clonotype was detected ten times or more. The rearrangement uses TRBV12-3 or TRBV12-4 and TRBJ2-3; TRBD2 matches at 8 bases. Trimming took 0 bases from V and 4 from J; bases not matched to a gene: 3. The CDR3 length is 15 residues. CDR3 nucleotides: TGTGCCAGCAGTTTAGCAGTCGGGGGGGCAGATACGCAGTATTTT. The encoded protein is CASSLAVGGADTQYF.

This rearrangement joins TRBV6-2 or TRBV6-3 to TRBJ2-1; D remains ambiguous. Trimming took 6 bases from V and 9 from J, leaving 12 bases between them. Germline-derived CDR1 and CDR2 are MNHEY and SVGEGT. The CDR3 contains 12 residues. The CDR3 DNA follows: TGTGCCAGCAGGGAATACGGTCGTGAGCAGTTCTTC. This translates into CASREYGREQFF.

The table lists this clonotype with a few counts. One end of the junction varies from germline; a read error may be responsible. The V gene is TRBV5-3, the J gene TRBJ2-7, with D hard to call. TRBV5-3 is an ORF, with its function uncertain. The CDR3 consists of 14 residues. CDR3 region: CASSLGPLTYEQYF. The CDR3 DNA is TGTGCCAGCAGCTTGGGCCCATTAACTTACGAGCAGTACTTC.

This clonotype has a count of ten or more. The V gene is TRBV10-2, the J gene TRBJ2-3, with D unclear. V was pared by 6 bases and J by 2 bases, with 12 bases between. Per the germline V gene, CDR1 is WSHSY and CDR2 is SAAADI. This CDR3 region has 14 residues. The CDR3 bases are TGCGCCAGCAGCGTAACGTCGCCCACAGATACGCAGTATTTT. This translates into CASSVTSPTDTQYF.

The chain combines TRBV20-1 with TRBJ2-3, with TRBD2 as a possible D gene (6 bases). From germline, CDR1 is DFQATT and CDR2 SNEGSKA (reference sequence). This CDR3 is 16 amino acids long. V lost 7 bases, J lost 2 bases, and 22 bases lay in between. As DNA, the CDR3 is TGCAGTGGGAATGACTACAAAGGGCGGGACACAGATACGCAGTATTTT. Protein: CSGNDYKGRDTDTQYF.

This clonotype occurred a few times. The CDR3 DNA reads TGTGCCAGCAGCTTAGCGGACCGCTACGAGCAGTACTTC. Translating it yields CASSLADRYEQYF. The genes are TRBV7-9 and TRBJ2-7; D call uncertain. The V and J ends lost 0 bases and 3 bases respectively, with 6 bases between them. Germline lookup yields CDR1 SEHNR and CDR2 FQNEAQ (reference sequence). This CDR3 has 13 amino acids.

This clonotype was observed many times. V usage is TRBV7-2 and J usage is TRBJ1-1; D is undetermined. V was cut by 4 bases and J by 4 bases, with 16 bases left in between. Looked up from germline, CDR1 is SGHTA and CDR2 is FQGNSA. This CDR3 has 15 amino acids. The CDR3 region is CASSSRTSPGTEAFF. CDR3 bases: TGTGCCAGCAGCTCCCGCACCTCCCCGGGCACTGAAGCTTTCTTT.

This chain joins TRBV9 and TRBJ2-3; the D gene is possibly TRBD2 (6 bases). V was trimmed by 0 bases and J by 1 base, leaving 12 bases between them. CDR1 is SGDLS and CDR2 is YYNGEE in the germline V gene. The CDR3 consists of 16 residues. The CDR3 sequence: CASSVGGVGGTDTQYF. The CDR3 DNA follows: TGTGCCAGCAGCGTAGGCGGGGTTGGCGGCACAGATACGCAGTATTTT.

The chain couples TRBV7-2 to TRBJ2-3; TRBD2 agrees at 7 bases. The CDR3 has 13 amino acids. The V gene's germline CDR1 is SGHTA and CDR2 FQGNSA. Trimming removed 5 bases from V and 4 bases from J; junction bases left unmatched: 3. The CDR3 is CASSRGSADTQYF. The DNA of the CDR3 is TGTGCCAGCAGCCGCGGGAGTGCAGATACGCAGTATTTT.

On this clonotype itself: It may be a read error: a sequence one base away is much more abundant. The chain carries TRBV7-2 and TRBJ1-5; 8 bases are shared with TRBD1. Germline CDR1 SGHTA, CDR2 FQGNSA. This CDR3 comprises 15 residues. The CDR3 DNA is TGTGCCAGCAGCCTAACAGGGGGTAGCAATCAGCCCCAGCCTTTT. Amino acid sequence: CASSLTGGSNQPQPF. The full variable domain, rest sourced from reference TRBV7-2 and TRBJ1-5, is GAGVSQSPSNKVTEKGKDVELRCDPISGHTALYWYRQSLGQGLEFLIYFQGNSAPDKSGLPSDRFSAERTGGSVSTLTIQRTQQEDSAVYLCASSLTGGSNQPQPFGDGTRLSIL.

This clonotype was seen at least ten times. J is TRBJ2-3 and V is TRBV7-2; TRBD2 aligns across 13 bases. Germline V gene sequence: CDR1 SGHTA, CDR2 FQGNSA. The CDR3 is 18 residues long. Trimming cost V 3 bases and J 6 bases; bases outside gene matches: 12. DNA of the CDR3: TGTGCCAGCAGCTTGAGAGCGACTAGCGGGGGGCTGATGGATACGCAGTATTTT. Translated, it gives CASSLRATSGGLMDTQYF.

CDR3 sequence reads: CASSLGLASWNEQFF. The CDR3 DNA is TGTGCCAGCAGTTTAGGACTGGCCTCGTGGAATGAGCAGTTCTTC. The chain has TRBV12-3 or TRBV12-4 and TRBJ2-1, with D unclear. There are 15 residues in the CDR3. Trimming removed 1 base at V and 7 bases at J, with 14 bases between.

The CDR3 sequence: CSVEPPSPFSGSYNEQFF. The CDR3 DNA reads as TGCAGCGTTGAACCCCCGTCCCCCTTTAGCGGCTCCTACAATGAGCAGTTCTTC. This chain uses TRBV29-1 with TRBJ2-1, with D maybe TRBD2 (6 bases). CDR1 is SQVTM and CDR2 is ANQGSEA in the germline V gene. Trimming pared 2 bases from V and 0 bases from J, leaving 20 bases between. There are 18 residues in the CDR3.

The gene calls are TRBV7-9 and TRBJ2-7; D remains unclear. The CDR3 covers 13 residues. CDR1 is SEHNR, CDR2 FQNEAQ, per germline (reference sequence). The ends were cut back, 4 bases at V and 2 bases at J, with 9 bases in the middle. Written as DNA, the CDR3 is TGTGCCAGCAGCTCGGACGGAACCTACGAGCAGTACTTC. It yields the protein CASSSDGTYEQYF.

This clonotype has only a few counts. The chain carries TRBV6-5 and TRBJ1-1, with D possibly TRBD1 on 5 matching bases. CDR3 length equals 19 residues. Per germline, CDR1 MNHEY and CDR2 SVGAGI. V lost 0 bases and J lost 3, with 23 bases in between. The DNA of the CDR3 is TGTGCCAGCAGTTACTCGAGACCACAGGCCCTAGGGTCGGACACTGAAGCTTTCTTT. Translation: CASSYSRPQALGSDTEAFF.

This clonotype was seen only a few times. The rearrangement links TRBV10-3 to TRBJ2-7, with TRBD1 matching over 10 bases. This CDR3 region has 13 residues. With V trimmed by 5 bases and J by 4 bases, 2 bases remained unmatched. Germline assignment: CDR1 ENHRY and CDR2 SYGVKD. For the CDR3, the DNA is TGTGCCATCAGTCCGGGACAGGGGTACGAGCAGTACTTC. This encodes CAISPGQGYEQYF.

This clonotype was seen a handful of times. This sequence joins TRBV20-1 and TRBJ1-5; maybe TRBD1 (5 bases). CDR1 and CDR2 (germline): DFQATT, SNEGSKA (reference sequence). The V end lost 6 bases, the J end lost 0 bases, and 12 bases lay between the germline ends. The length of the CDR3 is 14 residues. The CDR3 here is CSARRRVSNQPQHF. For the CDR3, the DNA is TGCAGTGCGCGACGCAGGGTTAGCAATCAGCCCCAGCATTTT.